Detailed here is one T cell receptor (beta chain). The data were obtained in a study of blood T cell repertoires in COVID-19. About the study: Researchers got acute and convalescent COVID-19 samples from the United States, Italy and Spain.

Trimming removed 4 bases at V and 7 bases at J, with 11 bases between. The germline V gene has CDR1 GTSNPN and CDR2 SVGIG (reference sequence). The CDR3 length is 12 residues. Living in 24 US areas, the participants were between roughly 18 and 95 years of age. Assignments of participants to cohorts depended upon their own reported clinical history. People in the exposed group encountered a COVID-19 case within 2 weeks before entering the study. Sequencing was performed with immunoSEQ multiplex PCR; in TCRdb, only in-frame clones are kept and a portion is missing. The sample yields some 320,000 clones, about 90% seen once.

The V and J genes are TRBV30 and TRBJ1-5; D is undetermined. The specimen was PBMCs or T cells enriched from blood (not recorded which). The receptor was derived from a woman in her fifties or sixties who had been exposed to COVID-19. The CDR3 here is CAWKRGEQPQHF. As DNA, the CDR3 is TGTGCCTGGAAGCGGGGTGAGCAGCCCCAGCATTTT.